This record concerns one T cell receptor (beta chain) sequence. Its specific antigen is unknown. It has no much larger one-base neighbor in the sample; base qualities were not kept. V is pruned by 6 bases and J by 3 bases, leaving 4 bases of the junction without a gene match. The germline V gene provides CDR1 MNHEY and CDR2 SVGAGI. The CDR3 starts with the cysteine, ends with the phenylalanine, and has 13 residues. The CDR3 DNA has 39 bases and is translated from base 1. The collaborating institutions used their own protocols to collect whole blood in K2EDTA tubes. For TCRbeta analysis, collaborators shipped samples in one of three forms: frozen whole blood, isolated PBMCs, or DNA extracted from either of those sample types. This entry is derived from a study of blood T cell repertoires in COVID-19 (dated by TCRdb to between 2020 and 2021). Regarding the research as a whole: The collaborator samples originated in the United States, Italy and Spain and spanned the acute and convalescent phases of COVID-19. The repertoires were released in a freely available public database meant as a resource for research on the immune response to SARS-CoV-2. The samples were drawn from the first 160 participants of the ongoing ImmuneRACE study and from 1,200 or so subjects provided by 6 global collaborators. Nearly every sample came with metadata listing a de-identified subject ID, COVID-19 status, age in years and sex. The material from the prospective study consisted of cDNA or gDNA derived from T cells, B-cell-depleted T cells, or PBMCs. Where available, HLA class I and class II types were taken from metadata supplied by the sample provider and were not determined by assay-based typing. The dataset comprised deeply sampled blood TCRbeta repertoires from subjects exposed to, actively infected with, or recovered from COVID-19. Here is what the overall study found, with its caveats: The amount of clinical and demographic metadata varied by source and participant and was provided uncurated.

TCRbeta CDR3 regions were amplified from genomic DNA using the immunoSEQ Assay, a bias-controlled multiplex PCR. The authors' pipeline ran thus. Within the assay, amplification of reference gene primers was used to estimate how many nucleated cells each sample contained. To quantify the absolute abundance of each unique TCRbeta CDR3 rearrangement, sequence reads were collapsed and filtered. Productive Simpson clonality was computed per sample as the square root of Simpson's diversity index over productive rearrangements. This immuneACCESS table, as held by TCRdb, lists in-frame sequences with V and J called but not all clones. Of the missing ones, under half trace to an unresolved V gene in checked studies; the others have no known cause. V, J and clone size reflect that table, while D and trimming were determined from the DNA. The sample table contains hundreds of thousands of clones; only one count was recorded for approximately 82% of them. The ten largest clones take up 1.5% to 2% of the sample.

Source material: peripheral blood. The rearrangement joined TRBV6-5 to TRBJ1-2; 7 bases in between match TRBD1. This sequence originates from a woman at least 80 years old with acute or convalescent COVID-19. The CDR3 is CASRPDRDYGYTF. The DNA sequence is given as TGTGCCAGCAGACCCGACAGGGACTATGGCTACACCTTC.